The text below deals with one T cell receptor (beta chain). In the same sample, other DNA sequences code for this CDR3. These data originate in a study of cytomegalovirus exposure and HLA in healthy donors. The V segment lost 7 bases and the J segment 4 bases; nucleotides outside the gene matches: 9. The CDR3 runs to 14 residues. Germline V gene sequence: CDR1 MNHNY, CDR2 SVGAGI (reference sequence). The PCR contained 60 Vbeta and 13 Jbeta primers. Sequencing was performed with immunoSEQ multiplex PCR; in TCRdb, only in-frame clones are kept and a portion is missing. The sample contains fewer than 150,000 clones, 77% of which appear only once.

Source material: PBMCs. V usage is TRBV6-6 and J usage is TRBJ1-2, with 7 bases that match TRBD1. The TCR comes from a woman aged 45-65 years in good health and CMV-seronegative. In DNA, the CDR3 is TGTGCCAGCACCATACTACAGGGGCCCTATGGCTACACCTTC. Encoded protein: CASTILQGPYGYTF.